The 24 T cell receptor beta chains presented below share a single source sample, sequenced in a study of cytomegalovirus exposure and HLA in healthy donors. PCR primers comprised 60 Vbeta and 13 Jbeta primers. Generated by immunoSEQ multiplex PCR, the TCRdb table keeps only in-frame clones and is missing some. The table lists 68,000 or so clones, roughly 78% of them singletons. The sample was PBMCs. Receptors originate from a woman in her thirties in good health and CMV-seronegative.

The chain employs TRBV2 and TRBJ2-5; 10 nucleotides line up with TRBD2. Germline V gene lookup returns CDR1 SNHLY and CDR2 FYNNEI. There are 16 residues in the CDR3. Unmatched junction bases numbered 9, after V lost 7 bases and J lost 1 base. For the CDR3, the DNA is TGTGCCAGCAACCGGCTAGCGGGGGATGTCCAAGAGACCCAGTACTTC. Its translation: CASNRLAGDVQETQYF. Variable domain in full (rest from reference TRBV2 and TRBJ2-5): EPEVTQTPSHQVTQMGQEVILRCVPISNHLYFYWYRQILGQKVEFLVSFYNNEISEKSEIFDDQFSVERPDGSNFTLKIRSTKLEDSAMYFCASNRLAGDVQETQYFGPGTRLLVL.

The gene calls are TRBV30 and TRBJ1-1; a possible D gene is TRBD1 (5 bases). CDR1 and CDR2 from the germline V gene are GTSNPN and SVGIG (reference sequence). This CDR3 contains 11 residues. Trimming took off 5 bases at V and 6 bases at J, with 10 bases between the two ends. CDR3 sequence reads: CAWGGGPEAFF. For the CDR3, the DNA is TGTGCCTGGGGCGGGGGACCTGAAGCTTTCTTT.

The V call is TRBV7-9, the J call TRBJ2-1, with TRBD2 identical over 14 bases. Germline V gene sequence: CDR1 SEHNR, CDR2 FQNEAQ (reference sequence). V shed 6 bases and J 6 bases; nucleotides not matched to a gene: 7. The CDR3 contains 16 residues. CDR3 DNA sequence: TGTGCCAGCAGTTTGACTAGCGGGGGGGCGAGCAATGAGCAGTTCTTC. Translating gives CASSLTSGGASNEQFF.

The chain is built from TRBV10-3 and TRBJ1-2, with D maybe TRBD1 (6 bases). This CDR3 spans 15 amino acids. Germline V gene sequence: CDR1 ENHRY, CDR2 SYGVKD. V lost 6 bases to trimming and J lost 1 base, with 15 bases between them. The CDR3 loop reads CAIRPVDSLNYGYTF. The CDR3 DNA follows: TGTGCCATCAGGCCCGTGGACAGCCTTAACTATGGCTACACCTTC.

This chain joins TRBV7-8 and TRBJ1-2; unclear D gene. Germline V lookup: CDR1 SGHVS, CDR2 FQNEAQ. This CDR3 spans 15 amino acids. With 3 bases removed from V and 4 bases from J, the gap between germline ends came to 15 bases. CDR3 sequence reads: CASSLSEGRGYGYTF. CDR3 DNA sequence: TGTGCCAGCAGCTTGAGTGAGGGCCGGGGCTATGGCTACACCTTC.

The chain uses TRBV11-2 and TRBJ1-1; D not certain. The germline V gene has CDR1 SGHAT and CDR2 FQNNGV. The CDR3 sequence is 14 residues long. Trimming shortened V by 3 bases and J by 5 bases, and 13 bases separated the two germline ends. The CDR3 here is CASSFLERNTEAFF. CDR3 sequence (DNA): TGTGCCAGCAGCTTTTTGGAGCGGAATACTGAAGCTTTCTTT.

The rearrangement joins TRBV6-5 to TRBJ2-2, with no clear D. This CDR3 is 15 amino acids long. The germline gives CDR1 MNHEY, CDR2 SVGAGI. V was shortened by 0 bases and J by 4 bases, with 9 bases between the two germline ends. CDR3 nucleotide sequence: TGTGCCAGCAGTTACTCGGGTACGGGCACCGGGGAGCTGTTTTTT. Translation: CASSYSGTGTGELFF.

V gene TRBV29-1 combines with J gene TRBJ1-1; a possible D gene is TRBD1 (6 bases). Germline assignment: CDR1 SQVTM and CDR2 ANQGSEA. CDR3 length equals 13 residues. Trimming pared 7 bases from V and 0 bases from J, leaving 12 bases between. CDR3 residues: CSETGQLNTEAFF. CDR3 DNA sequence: TGCAGCGAAACAGGACAGCTGAACACTGAAGCTTTCTTT.

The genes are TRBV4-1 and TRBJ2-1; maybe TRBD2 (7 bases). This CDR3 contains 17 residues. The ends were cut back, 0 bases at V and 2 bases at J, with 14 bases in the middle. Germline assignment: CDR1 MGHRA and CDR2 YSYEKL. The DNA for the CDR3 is TGCGCCAGCAGCCAAGAAGGGGGAGGGAGCCCCTACAATGAGCAGTTCTTC. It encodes CASSQEGGGSPYNEQFF.

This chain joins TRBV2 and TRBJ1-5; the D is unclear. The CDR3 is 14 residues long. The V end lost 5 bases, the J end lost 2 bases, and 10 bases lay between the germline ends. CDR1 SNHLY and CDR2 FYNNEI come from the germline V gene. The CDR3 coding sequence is TGTGCCAGCAGTTATGAGGGTGGCAATCAGCCCCAGCATTTT. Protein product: CASSYEGGNQPQHF. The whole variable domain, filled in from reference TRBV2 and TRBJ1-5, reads EPEVTQTPSHQVTQMGQEVILRCVPISNHLYFYWYRQILGQKVEFLVSFYNNEISEKSEIFDDQFSVERPDGSNFTLKIRSTKLEDSAMYFCASSYEGGNQPQHFGDGTRLSIL.

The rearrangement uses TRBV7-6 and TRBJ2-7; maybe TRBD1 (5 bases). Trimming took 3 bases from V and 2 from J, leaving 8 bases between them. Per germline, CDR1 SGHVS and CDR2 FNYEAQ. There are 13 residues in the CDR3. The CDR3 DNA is TGTGCCAGCAGCTTGACAGTAGCCTACGAGCAGTACTTC. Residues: CASSLTVAYEQYF.

CDR3 nucleotides: TGTGCCAGCAGTCTGCGGCCACATGAAAAACTGTTTTTT. Translated, it gives CASSLRPHEKLFF. The rearrangement joins TRBV28 to TRBJ1-4, with D unresolved. V lost 5 bases and J lost 6, with 10 bases in between. This CDR3 spans 13 amino acids. CDR1 MDHEN and CDR2 SYDVKM come from the germline V gene. The full variable domain, completed using reference TRBV28 and TRBJ1-4, is DVKVTQSSRYLVKRTGEKVFLECVQDMDHENMFWYRQDPGLGLRLIYFSYDVKMKEKGDIPEGYSVSREKKERFSLILESASTNQTSMYLCASSLRPHEKLFFGSGTQLSVL.

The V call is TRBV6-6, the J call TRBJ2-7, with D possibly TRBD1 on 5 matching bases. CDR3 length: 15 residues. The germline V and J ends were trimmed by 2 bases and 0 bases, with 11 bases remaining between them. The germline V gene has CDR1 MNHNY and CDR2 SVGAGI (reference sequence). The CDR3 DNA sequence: TGTGCCAGCAGTTACAGTACAGGATCCTCCTACGAGCAGTACTTC. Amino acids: CASSYSTGSSYEQYF.

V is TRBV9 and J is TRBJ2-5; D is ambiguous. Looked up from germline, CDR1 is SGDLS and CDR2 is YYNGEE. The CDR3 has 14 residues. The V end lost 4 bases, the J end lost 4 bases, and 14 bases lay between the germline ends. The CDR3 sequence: CASSIPGSRETQYF. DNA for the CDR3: TGTGCCAGCAGCATTCCAGGATCCCGAGAGACCCAGTACTTC.

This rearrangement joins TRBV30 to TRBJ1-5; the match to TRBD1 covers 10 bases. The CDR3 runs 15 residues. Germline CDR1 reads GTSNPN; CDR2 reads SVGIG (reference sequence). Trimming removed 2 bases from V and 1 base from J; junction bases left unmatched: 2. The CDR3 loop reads CAWSRDRGSNQPQHF. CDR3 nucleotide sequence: TGTGCCTGGAGTCGGGACAGGGGAAGCAATCAGCCCCAGCATTTT.

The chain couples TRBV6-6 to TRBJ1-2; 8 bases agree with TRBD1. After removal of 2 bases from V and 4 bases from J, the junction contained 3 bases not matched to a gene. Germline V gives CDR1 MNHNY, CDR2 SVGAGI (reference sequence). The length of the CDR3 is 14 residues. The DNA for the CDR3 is TGTGCCAGCAGTTACAGGACAGGGTCCTATGGCTACACCTTC. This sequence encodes CASSYRTGSYGYTF.

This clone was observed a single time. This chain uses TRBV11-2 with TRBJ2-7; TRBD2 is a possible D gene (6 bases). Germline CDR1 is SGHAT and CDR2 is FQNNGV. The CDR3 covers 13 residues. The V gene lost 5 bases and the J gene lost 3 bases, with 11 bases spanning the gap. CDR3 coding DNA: TGTGCCAGCAGCCCATCGGGAGTCTACGAGCAGTACTTC. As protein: CASSPSGVYEQYF.

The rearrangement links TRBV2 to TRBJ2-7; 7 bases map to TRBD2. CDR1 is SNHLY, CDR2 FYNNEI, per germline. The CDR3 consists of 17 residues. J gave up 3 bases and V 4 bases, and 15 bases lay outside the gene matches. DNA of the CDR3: TGTGCCAGCAGTGGGGTTAATTCCCGGGAGGCTCACTACGAGCAGTACTTC. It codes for CASSGVNSREAHYEQYF.

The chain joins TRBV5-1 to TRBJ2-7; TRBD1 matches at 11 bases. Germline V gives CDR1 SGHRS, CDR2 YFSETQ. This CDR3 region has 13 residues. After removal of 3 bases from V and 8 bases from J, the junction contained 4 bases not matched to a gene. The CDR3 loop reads CASSSGTGGQQYF. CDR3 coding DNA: TGCGCCAGCAGCTCCGGGACAGGGGGGCAGCAGTACTTC.

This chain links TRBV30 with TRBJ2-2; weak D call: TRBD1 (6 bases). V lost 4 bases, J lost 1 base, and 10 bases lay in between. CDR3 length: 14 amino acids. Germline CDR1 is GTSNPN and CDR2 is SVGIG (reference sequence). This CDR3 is CAWNYRVNTGELFF. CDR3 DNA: TGTGCCTGGAACTACAGGGTGAACACCGGGGAGCTGTTTTTT.

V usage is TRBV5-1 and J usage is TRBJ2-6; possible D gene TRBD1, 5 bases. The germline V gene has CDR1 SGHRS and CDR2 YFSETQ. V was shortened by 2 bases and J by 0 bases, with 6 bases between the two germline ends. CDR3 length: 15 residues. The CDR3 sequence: CASSFRVSGANVLTF. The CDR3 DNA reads TGCGCCAGCAGCTTCAGGGTCTCTGGGGCCAACGTCCTGACTTTC.

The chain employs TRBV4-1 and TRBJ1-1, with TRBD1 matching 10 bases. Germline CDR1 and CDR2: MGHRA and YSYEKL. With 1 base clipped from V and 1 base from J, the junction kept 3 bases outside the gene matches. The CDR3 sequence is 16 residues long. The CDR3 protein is CASSQGDRGPNTEAFF. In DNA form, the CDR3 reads TGCGCCAGCAGCCAAGGGGACAGGGGCCCGAACACTGAAGCTTTCTTT.

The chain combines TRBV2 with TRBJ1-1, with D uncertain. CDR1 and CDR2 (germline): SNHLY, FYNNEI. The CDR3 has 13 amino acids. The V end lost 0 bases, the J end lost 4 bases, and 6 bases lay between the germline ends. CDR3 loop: CASSEAGGTEAFF. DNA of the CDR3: TGTGCCAGCAGTGAAGCCGGAGGCACTGAAGCTTTCTTT.

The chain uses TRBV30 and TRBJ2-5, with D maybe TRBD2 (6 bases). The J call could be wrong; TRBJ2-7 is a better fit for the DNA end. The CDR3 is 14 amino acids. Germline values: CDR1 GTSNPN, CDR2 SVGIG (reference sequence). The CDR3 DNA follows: TGTGCCTGGAGTGTTGGGGGGAGCGGGTACGAGCAGTACTTC. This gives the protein CAWSVGGSGYEQYF.